This TCR beta chain was profiled in a study of HIV-infected children after antiretroviral therapy interruption. Background on the study: Recorded EBV and CMV exposure existed for most children. The study's findings and limits: After treatment interruption started, naive CD4+ CDR3 overlap across time points dropped.

This clonotype was recorded many times. Antigen: not known. RNA-based 3' RACE libraries used unique molecular identifiers. TCRdb independently ran MiXCR on the 3' RACE reads; one entry per CDR3 protein. Of approximately 15,000 distinct CDR3 sequences listed, 3% to 4% were seen once; the top ten hold around 36%. V gave up 3 bases and J gave up 6 bases; unmatched junction bases: 5. CDR3 length equals 14 residues. CDR1 MNHEY and CDR2 SMNVEV come from the germline V gene (reference sequence). This sample's treatment: PENTA 11 planned treatment interruption arm or continuous ART arm. V and J are TRBV27 and TRBJ2-1, with TRBD2 matching 7 bases. The TCR originated in a pool of human donors with HIV. Sequenced here: CD45RO+ CD8+ T cells from PBMCs, pooled from several time points, sampled from a donor given antiretroviral therapy, either interrupted or continuous. This sample's subset: memory CD8+ CD45RO+ CD45RA- T cells. Written as DNA, the CDR3 is TGTGCCAGCAGTTTGCTAGCGGAGAGCAATGAGCAGTTCTTC. This translates into CASSLLAESNEQFF.